These T cell receptor beta chains were read from a single sample in a study of T cell changes during pregnancy in multiple sclerosis. Repertoires were generated with immunoSEQ multiplex PCR, while TCRdb's copy carries only in-frame clones and drops some. The sample has tens of thousands of clones, around 94% seen once; the top ten hold 0.84%. Sequences were derived from peripheral blood, sampled in the third trimester of pregnancy. Source of these receptors: a female donor with multiple sclerosis, enrolled in a pregnancy study. Each CDR3 is given with its conserved first and last residue. The order of the fields is D gene, clone size, V gene, J gene, CDR3 DNA, CDR3 protein. D genes are given only for firm matches. Clone size is shown for a subset of rows, as once, few, many or a class of expanded clone.

NA,NA,TRBV7-2,TRBJ2-7,TGTGCCAGCAGCTTAACCCTAGTCGCCGAGCAGTACTTC,CASSLTLVAEQYF
NA,few,TRBV11-3,TRBJ1-2,TGTGCCAGCAGCTTGACAGTCTATGGCTACACCTTC,CASSLTVYGYTF
TRBD2,NA,TRBV6-1,TRBJ2-5,TGTGCCAGCAGTGACATCGGGAGGGAGAAGACCCAGTACTTC,CASSDIGREKTQYF
TRBD2,NA,TRBV5-1,TRBJ2-3,TGCGCCAGCAGCTTGGCGCGGGTAGCGGGTCCGGCGAGTCCAGATACGCAGTATTTT,CASSLARVAGPASPDTQYF
NA,NA,TRBV19,TRBJ2-7,TGTGCCAGTAGTATAGATAGGGACACCAAATACTACGAGCAGTACTTC,CASSIDRDTKYYEQYF
NA,NA,TRBV30,TRBJ1-3,TGTGCCTGGGGGGCAACAGGCAGAAACACCATATATTTT,CAWGATGRNTIYF
NA,NA,TRBV7-2,TRBJ1-3,TGTGCCAGCAGCCAATCAACGGGGACACAATGGAGAAACACCATATATTTT,CASSQSTGTQWRNTIYF
TRBD2,NA,TRBV28,TRBJ2-1,TGTGCCAGCACCCTTATGGGAGGGTCTGGCAATGAGCAGTTCTTC,CASTLMGGSGNEQFF
NA,NA,TRBV5-1,TRBJ2-5,TGCGCCAGCAGTGTCGGTGCGGGCGGCCAAGAGACCCAGTACTTC,CASSVGAGGQETQYF
NA,NA,TRBV6-1,TRBJ2-3,TGTGCCGCAGGAGGGCACCCGAGGGATACGCAGTATTTT,CAAGGHPRDTQYF
NA,NA,TRBV27,TRBJ2-1,TGTGCCAGCAGTGCACTAACTAGCCGCAATGAGCAGTTCTTC,CASSALTSRNEQFF
TRBD2,NA,TRBV5-1,TRBJ2-7,TGCGCCAGCAGCTTGGTTAGCGGGGTAGGGGAGCAGTACTTC,CASSLVSGVGEQYF
TRBD1,NA,TRBV6-1,TRBJ2-7,TGTGCCAGCAGTGACGTTGGACAGGGGAGGTTCGAGCAGTACTTC,CASSDVGQGRFEQYF
TRBD1,NA,TRBV27,TRBJ1-3,TGTGCCAGCTTGGACAGGGGGCTATTTCTGGACACCATATATTTT,CASLDRGLFLDTIYF
TRBD1,NA,TRBV29-1,TRBJ2-5,TGCAGCGTTGACCCGACAGGGCCGGAGACCCAGTACTTC,CSVDPTGPETQYF
NA,NA,TRBV7-7,TRBJ2-2,TGTGCCAGCAGCTTAGAGACAGGCACGACCGGGGAGCTGTTTTTT,CASSLETGTTGELFF
NA,once,TRBV6-5,TRBJ1-1,TGTGCCAGCAGACAACAACAGGTCTCGGGCACTGAAGCTTTCTTT,CASRQQQVSGTEAFF
TRBD1,NA,TRBV6-4,TRBJ2-2,TGTGCCAGCAGTAGACAGGGGGCGAACACCGGGGAGCTGTTTTTT,CASSRQGANTGELFF
TRBD2,NA,TRBV5-5,TRBJ2-7,TGTGCCAGCGGTAGCGGGAGGCCCTACGAGCAGTACTTC,CASGSGRPYEQYF